This T cell receptor (beta chain) is from a study of CD8 T cells in ankylosing spondylitis. Whole-study results and caveats: Roughly eight highly homologous variants made up a TCR beta motif, and this motif appeared characteristic of ankylosing spondylitis blood.

A single record per CDR3 protein comes from TCRdb applying MiXCR to the 5' RACE reads. The repertoire has 330,000 or so distinct CDR3 sequences, 8% of them found once; the top ten carry approximately 15%. Trimming pared 4 bases from V and 1 base from J, leaving 16 bases between. In germline, CDR1 is SGHDT, CDR2 YYEEEE. The CDR3 has 16 residues. About this clonotype itself: Its antigen is currently unknown.

The receptor was derived from a male donor with ankylosing spondylitis. The chain employs TRBV5-6 and TRBJ2-3; D is perhaps TRBD2 (5 bases). The sequenced sample consisted of blood, either unsorted or a sorted T cell fraction (not recorded which). The CDR3 DNA sequence: TGTGCCAGCAGCAGCGGTCTGAGTTGGGGCACAGATACGCAGTATTTT. Amino acid sequence: CASSSGLSWGTDTQYF. Based on the CDR3 plus reference TRBV5-6 and TRBJ2-3, the full variable domain is DAGVTQSPTHLIKTRGQQVTLRCSPKSGHDTVSWYQQALGQGPQFIFQYYEEEERQRGNFPDRFSGHQFPNYSSELNVNALLLGDSALYLCASSSGLSWGTDTQYFGPGTRLTVL.